Here is one T cell receptor (beta chain) with its context. Per the original data handling: Estimation of nucleated cell counts was performed using reference gene primer amplification. The assay was immunoSEQ multiplex PCR, and TCRdb's table has in-frame clones only and misses some. The V and J calls and clone size were taken over from that table, and D and trimming were inferred from the DNA. The repertoire holds tens of thousands of clones, with 70% to 90% as singletons. This record comes from a study of blood T cell repertoires in COVID-19. On the study more broadly: From the United States, Italy and Spain came samples of acute and convalescent COVID-19.

This CDR3 is 16 amino acids long. Germline lookup yields CDR1 SGDLS and CDR2 YYNGEE. V shed 0 bases and J 1 base; nucleotides not matched to a gene: 6. The genes are TRBV9 and TRBJ2-5; TRBD2 agrees at 7 bases. Sequencing used peripheral blood. This clonotype originated in a human donor in a cohort sampled during active COVID-19. This CDR3 is CASSVGGGTFQETQYF. CDR3 nucleotides: TGTGCCAGCAGCGTAGGGGGGGGAACCTTCCAAGAGACCCAGTACTTC. The full variable domain, its missing parts supplied by reference TRBV9 and TRBJ2-5, is DSGVTQTPKHLITATGQRVTLRCSPRSGDLSVYWYQQSLDQGLQFLIQYYNGEERAKGNILERFSAQQFPDLHSELNLSSLELGDSALYFCASSVGGGTFQETQYFGPGTRLLVL.